The clone carrying this T cell receptor (beta chain) was seen a single time. This entry comes from a study of T-cell reconstitution after alpha-beta-depleted transplantation in children. V lost 7 bases, J lost 8 bases, and 15 bases lay in between. The CDR3 loop spans 13 amino acids. Germline V gene lookup returns CDR1 MNHNS and CDR2 SASEGT. Researchers prepared the TCRbeta library using unique molecular identifiers, the study reports. MiXCR was run by TCRdb on the PCR reads, yielding one entry per CDR3 protein. The sample has fewer than 350,000 distinct CDR3 sequences; 9.5% to 13% are singletons. Specimen: peripheral blood, collected 180 days after TCRalphabeta/CD19-depleted stem cell transplant. This clonotype was sampled from a male patient under 10 years old who had a stem cell transplant for chronic granulomatous disease, so the T cells may come from the graft donor. The gene calls are TRBV6-1 and TRBJ2-1; perhaps TRBD1 as D (5 bases). CDR3 nucleotide sequence: TGTGCCAGCACCAGGGCAGGGTATTATGAGCAGTTCTTC. This gives the protein CASTRAGYYEQFF.